This TCR beta chain was recorded in a study of blood T cell repertoires in COVID-19 (dated by TCRdb to the early 2020s). As for the study more broadly: The collaborator samples originated in the United States, Italy and Spain and spanned the acute and convalescent phases of COVID-19. The prospective study material was composed of cDNA or gDNA derived from T cells, B-cell-depleted T cells, or PBMCs. The dataset comprised deeply sampled blood TCRbeta repertoires from subjects exposed to, actively infected with, or recovered from COVID-19. The repertoires were released in a freely available public database intended as a resource for research on the immune response to SARS-CoV-2. The samples were drawn from the first 160 participants of the ongoing ImmuneRACE study and from under 1,500 subjects provided by 6 global collaborators. Nearly every sample came with metadata listing a de-identified subject ID, COVID-19 status, age in years and sex. Where HLA class I and class II types were available, the types were taken from metadata supplied by the sample provider, not from assay-based typing. Overall study results and their limits: The quantity of clinical and demographic metadata differed by source and by participant and was supplied without curation.

The collaborating institutions used their own protocols to collect whole blood in K2EDTA tubes. For TCRbeta analysis, collaborators shipped samples in one of three forms: frozen whole blood, isolated PBMCs, or DNA extracted from either of those sample types. Taken from the germline V gene, the CDR1 and CDR2 loops are SGHNT and YENEEA. The V end loses 1 base and the J end loses 1 base, and a stretch of 10 bases separates them. The CDR3 numbers 15 residues from cysteine through phenylalanine. Only CDR3 DNA is held: 45 bases, read in frame from base 1. The immunoSEQ Assay, a bias-controlled multiplex PCR, was used to amplify TCRbeta CDR3 regions from genomic DNA. The study's processing was this. The number of nucleated cells in each sample was estimated from the amplification of reference gene primers within the assay. To quantify the absolute abundance of each unique TCRbeta CDR3 rearrangement, sequence reads were collapsed and filtered. For each sample, productive Simpson clonality was calculated as the square root of Simpson's diversity index across productive rearrangements. TCRdb limited this immuneACCESS table to in-frame rearrangements with V and J called. A share of clones is missing; checked studies link under half to unresolved V genes, and the rest is unexplained. From that table come the V and J calls and clone size; the DNA was used to work out D and trimming. A total of about 250,000 clones appear in this sample, roughly 88% of them only once. The top ten hold roughly 0.8% of the sample.

About this clone itself: Its antigen is unknown. No base qualities exist here, and no much larger clone lies one base off it.

This TCR came from a woman aged 25 to 39 with acute or convalescent COVID-19. Input material: peripheral blood. Rearrangement joined TRBV11-3 to TRBJ1-1, with the D segment identity uncertain. The CDR3 corresponds to CASSLVPGRNTEAFF. The DNA sequence is given as TGTGCCAGCAGCTTAGTTCCAGGCAGGAACACTGAAGCTTTCTTT.